The T cell receptor beta chain described here comes from a study of post-analysis software for immune sequencing data. Regarding the study as a whole: Normalized Chao1 diversity was significantly lower in multiple sclerosis patients than in controls. Controls had lower frequencies than patients of 4 or 5 TRBV segments, which included TRBV5-6, TRBV5-1 and TRBV20-1.

The CDR3 sequence is 13 residues long. Trimming left V 7 bases short and J 0 bases short, with 10 bases between. In germline, CDR1 is DFQATT, CDR2 SNEGSKA (reference sequence). Unique-molecular-identifier-tagged TCR beta cDNA libraries were used. In TCRdb, the PCR reads were re-called with MiXCR into one record per CDR3 protein. This sample yields roughly 730,000 distinct CDR3 sequences, of which just under 30% are seen a single time; roughly 0.54% belongs to the top ten. Of note for this clonotype: Its specificity is not known.

The source of this sequence is a girl aged 5 to 17 with multiple sclerosis. This chain uses TRBV20-1 with TRBJ1-3; no reliable D call. The sequenced sample was blood. The CDR3 DNA sequence: TGCAGTGTTTGGAAGGACTCTGGAAACACCATATATTTT. This sequence encodes CSVWKDSGNTIYF.